This passage covers 23 T cell receptor beta chains from one sample sequenced in a study of human T cells and chemical hapten exposure. Time point meaning: healthy volunteer bleed at 2 weeks. The study extracted total RNA from unfractionated whole blood. TCRdb passed the RACE reads through MiXCR, listing each CDR3 protein once. The sample carries 100,000 to 150,000 distinct CDR3 sequences, around 8.2% recorded once. Input material: whole blood. The receptors come from a male donor in good health. Some clones in this sample may be carry-over from other donors' samples.

The chain couples TRBV12-5 to TRBJ1-3; 9 bases are shared with TRBD1. There are 17 residues in the CDR3. Germline CDR1 LGHNT, CDR2 FRNRAP. V was clipped by 4 bases and J by 4 bases; unmatched bases: 11. As DNA, the CDR3 is TGTGCTAGTGGTTCTAACCGGGACAGGGTAAGAGGAAACACCATATATTTT. It is translated as CASGSNRDRVRGNTIYF.

The chain's CDR3 is CASSVQASESGELFF. CDR3 in DNA: TGTGCCAGCAGCGTTCAGGCCTCCGAAAGCGGGGAGCTGTTTTTT. This rearrangement joins TRBV7-2 to TRBJ2-2, with D uncertain. The V gene lost 5 bases and the J gene lost 7 bases, with 17 bases spanning the gap. The CDR3 has 15 amino acids. From germline, CDR1 is SGHTA and CDR2 FQGNSA. Supplemented by reference TRBV7-2 and TRBJ2-2, the full variable domain reads GAGVSQSPSNKVTEKGKDVELRCDPISGHTALYWYRQSLGQGLEFLIYFQGNSAPDKSGLPSDRFSAERTGGSVSTLTIQRTQQEDSAVYLCASSVQASESGELFFGEGSRLTVL.

This clonotype was counted many times. The V call is TRBV10-3, the J call TRBJ1-4; no definite D call. V dropped 6 bases and J dropped 8 bases, with 16 bases sitting between them. The CDR3 spans 14 residues. Germline V lookup: CDR1 ENHRY, CDR2 SYGVKD. CDR3 DNA: TGTGCCATCAGGCCTGACTCGACGGGGGAAAAACTGTTTTTT. Translation: CAIRPDSTGEKLFF.

The gene calls are TRBV7-6 and TRBJ2-5; 13 positions match TRBD2. Germline CDR1 SGHVS, CDR2 FNYEAQ. This CDR3 comprises 16 residues. The trim removed 5 bases at V and 1 base at J, leaving 4 bases unmatched. In nucleotides, the CDR3 is TGTGCCAGCAGCCACAGACTAGCGGGGGGCCAAGAGACCCAGTACTTC. Protein: CASSHRLAGGQETQYF.

For this clonotype: A much larger clone lies one base from this, so it may be a read error. The chain carries TRBV10-3 and TRBJ1-3; 7 bases are a match to TRBD1. The V gene's germline CDR1 is ENHRY and CDR2 SYGVKD. V lost 5 bases and J lost 4; bases outside the gene matches: 8. The CDR3 runs to 15 residues. CDR3 DNA: TGTGCCATCAGTCCGGACAGGACCCAAGGAAACACCATATATTTT. It encodes CAISPDRTQGNTIYF.

In its sample, this clonotype was seen once. The chain uses TRBV7-9 and TRBJ2-7, with D tentatively TRBD2 (6 bases). V dropped 2 bases and J dropped 5 bases, with 13 bases sitting between them. CDR1 and CDR2 (germline): SEHNR, FQNEAQ (reference sequence). The CDR3 is made up of 14 amino acids. The CDR3: CASSLQEGSHEQYF. In nucleotides, the CDR3 is TGTGCCAGCAGCTTACAGGAGGGGTCCCACGAGCAGTACTTC. Together with reference TRBV7-9 and TRBJ2-7, the CDR3 gives the full variable domain: DTGVSQNPRHKITKRGQNVTFRCDPISEHNRLYWYRQTLGQGPEFLTYFQNEAQLEKSRLLSDRFSAERPKGSFSTLEIQRTEQGDSAMYLCASSLQEGSHEQYFGPGTRLTVT.

V is TRBV7-9 and J is TRBJ2-7; 7 bases match TRBD1. The length of the CDR3 is 15 residues. The germline CDR1 and CDR2 sequences are SEHNR and FQNEAQ (reference sequence). Trimming cost V 7 bases and J 3 bases; bases outside gene matches: 12. In DNA form, the CDR3 reads TGTGCCAGCACTGATCGTGGGACAGCGAACTACGAGCAGTACTTC. As protein: CASTDRGTANYEQYF.

This clonotype was seen a handful of times. The CDR3 nucleotides read TGCGCCAGCAGCCCACTAGAGACGGAGCAGTTCTTC. This encodes CASSPLETEQFF. The chain uses TRBV5-1 and TRBJ2-1, with D tentatively TRBD2 (5 bases). Germline-derived CDR1 and CDR2 are SGHRS and YFSETQ. Deletions cut 4 bases from V and 10 bases from J, with 12 bases between. The CDR3 spans 12 residues.

This clonotype has ten or more counts. CDR3 in amino acids: CASTKLGQASGNTIYF. In nucleotides, the CDR3 is TGTGCCAGCACCAAGCTGGGACAAGCCTCTGGAAACACCATATATTTT. The chain links TRBV6-5 to TRBJ1-3; possible D gene TRBD1, 6 bases. The CDR3 runs 16 residues. CDR1 MNHEY and CDR2 SVGAGI come from the germline V gene. The V end was cut by 7 bases, the J end by 0 bases, with 16 bases between.

This clonotype was detected only a few times. V usage is TRBV6-5 and J usage is TRBJ1-1, with D possibly being TRBD1 (5 bases). The ends were cut back, 6 bases at V and 0 bases at J, with 14 bases in the middle. Germline V gene data show CDR1 as MNHEY and CDR2 as SVGAGI. The CDR3 totals 15 residues. Here the CDR3 reads CASRKSGIMNTEAFF. Written as DNA, the CDR3 is TGTGCCAGCAGAAAGTCAGGGATAATGAACACTGAAGCTTTCTTT.

This clonotype came up a few times. The chain employs TRBV29-1 and TRBJ2-3, with D unresolved. The CDR3 totals 12 residues. Trimming cost V 6 bases and J 1 base, with 8 bases left between them. Germline V gene lookup returns CDR1 SQVTM and CDR2 ANQGSEA. This chain's CDR3 is CSVATGTDTQYF. The CDR3 DNA sequence: TGCAGCGTCGCTACAGGCACAGATACGCAGTATTTT.

This clonotype was seen only a few times. The chain uses TRBV4-1 and TRBJ2-2; 7 nucleotides align to TRBD2. The CDR3 has 16 residues. The trim removed 0 bases at V and 4 bases at J, leaving 5 bases unmatched. The germline gives CDR1 MGHRA, CDR2 YSYEKL. Here the CDR3 reads CASSQEAGVPTGELFF. The CDR3 bases are TGCGCCAGCAGCCAAGAGGCGGGAGTACCCACCGGGGAGCTGTTTTTT.

The chain has TRBV6-5 and TRBJ1-5, with D tentatively TRBD1 (6 bases). Germline lookup yields CDR1 MNHEY and CDR2 SVGAGI. This CDR3 has 14 residues. Trimming left V 3 bases short and J 7 bases short, with 13 bases between. This CDR3 is CASSYRGGRQPQHF. The DNA for the CDR3 is TGTGCCAGCAGTTATCGGGGGGGCAGGCAGCCCCAGCATTTT.

This clonotype was found a few times. In nucleotides, the CDR3 is TGTGCCAGCAGCTTGGGGGGCACTCGCACAGATACGCAGTATTTT. It specifies CASSLGGTRTDTQYF. The rearrangement uses TRBV7-6 and TRBJ2-3; possibly TRBD1 or TRBD2 for D (6 bases each). Trimming took off 3 bases at V and 1 base at J, with 11 bases between the two ends. Germline CDR1 and CDR2: SGHVS and FNYEAQ. The length of the CDR3 is 15 residues.

Ten or more counts support this clonotype. The chain employs TRBV20-1 and TRBJ2-7; TRBD2 matches 12 bases. Germline CDR1 and CDR2: DFQATT and SNEGSKA (reference sequence). CDR3 length equals 16 residues. With 2 bases clipped from V and 1 base from J, the junction kept 6 bases outside the gene matches. CDR3 amino acids: CSARPGTSGRSYEQYF. The CDR3 nucleotides are TGCAGTGCTAGACCCGGGACTAGCGGGCGTTCCTACGAGCAGTACTTC.

This clonotype was recorded a few times. The CDR3 protein is CASSSPGTVNQETQYF. The CDR3 DNA reads TGTGCCAGCAGCTCACCCGGGACAGTGAACCAAGAGACCCAGTACTTC. This rearrangement joins TRBV21-1 to TRBJ2-5; the table's D call, TRBD1, was not checked against the DNA. TRBV21-1 is described as a pseudogene. CDR3 size: 16 residues.

This clonotype was observed at least ten times. The chain couples TRBV10-3 to TRBJ1-1; D gene uncertain. V lost 2 bases and J lost 5, with 9 bases in between. The CDR3 covers 13 residues. From germline, CDR1 is ENHRY and CDR2 SYGVKD. As DNA, the CDR3 is TGTGCCATCAGTGAGAACCCCGGGACTGAAGCTTTCTTT. Translated: CAISENPGTEAFF.

A few counts support this clonotype. The CDR3 spells CASRLTGDYEQYF. The CDR3 DNA sequence: TGTGCCAGCAGGCTCACAGGGGACTACGAGCAGTACTTC. V gene TRBV12-3 or TRBV12-4 combines with J gene TRBJ2-7, with 7 bases identical to TRBD1. The junction had 5 bases not matched to a gene; V was cut back by 6 bases and J by 3 bases. The CDR3 covers 13 residues.

J is TRBJ2-3 and V is TRBV6-5; D call uncertain. The CDR3 sequence is 14 residues long. V lost 0 bases to trimming and J lost 3 bases, with 7 bases between them. Germline values: CDR1 MNHEY, CDR2 SVGAGI. CDR3 sequence reads: CASSYSRWTDTQYF. The CDR3 coding sequence is TGTGCCAGCAGTTACTCGAGATGGACAGATACGCAGTATTTT.

This clonotype was observed a handful of times. The CDR3 sequence: CASSEGGLADTQYF. CDR3 DNA sequence: TGCGCCAGCAGTGAGGGGGGGCTCGCAGATACGCAGTATTTT. The chain joins TRBV10-1 to TRBJ2-3, with D possibly called TRBD1 or TRBD2 (6 bases each). V lost 2 bases and J 4 bases, leaving 10 bases between the germline ends. Germline V gene sequence: CDR1 WNHNN, CDR2 SYGVQD (reference sequence). CDR3 length: 14 residues.

This clonotype has just a few counts. The chain carries TRBV9 and TRBJ2-5; 10 bases match TRBD2. The CDR3 loop spans 15 amino acids. The germline V gene has CDR1 SGDLS and CDR2 YYNGEE. The V and J ends lost 3 bases and 5 bases, in that order; junction bases with no gene match: 7. As DNA, the CDR3 is TGTGCCAGCAGCGCCCGGACTAGCGGAGGGGAGACCCAGTACTTC. Encoded protein: CASSARTSGGETQYF.

The chain is built from TRBV6-6 and TRBJ1-3; D gene ambiguous. V dropped 5 bases and J dropped 3 bases, with 17 bases sitting between them. Germline V gene data show CDR1 as MNHNY and CDR2 as SVGAGI (reference sequence). CDR3 length equals 16 residues. This CDR3 reads CASSTPTVSVGNTIYF. The CDR3 bases are TGTGCCAGCAGTACCCCCACGGTGAGCGTTGGAAACACCATATATTTT.

This chain uses TRBV19 with TRBJ1-1, with a possible D match to TRBD1 (6 bases). The CDR3 consists of 15 residues. CDR1 LNHDA and CDR2 SQIVND come from the germline V gene (reference sequence). The V end lost 1 base, the J end lost 2 bases, and 11 bases lay between the germline ends. The CDR3 region is CASSIARGLNTEAFF. CDR3 DNA: TGTGCCAGTAGTATAGCACGGGGGCTAAACACTGAAGCTTTCTTT.